The source of this TCR beta chain is a study of T cell responses to AZD1222 COVID-19 vaccine. Notes on the study in general: Clonal diversity was possibly underestimated, and the donors were mostly white British, with more females. The study found vaccine-associated CD4 TCRs spanning spike, dominant at 160-218 and 743-854.

The repertoire was sequenced with immunoSEQ multiplex PCR; TCRdb's copy has only in-frame clones and lacks some. The top ten hold approximately 1% of the sample, which has roughly 200,000 clones, about 93% seen once. In the case of this clone: Its antigen is unidentified.

Germline-derived CDR1 and CDR2 are SGHTA and FQGTGA. This CDR3 has 13 amino acids. J was trimmed by 4 bases and V by 6 bases; bases with no gene match: 5. Specimen: peripheral blood, collected on day 0 of MenACWY control vaccination. This TCR derives from an adult in good health. This chain links TRBV7-3 with TRBJ1-2, with 7 bases identical to TRBD1. The CDR3 here is CASSPDRAYGYTF. The CDR3 DNA is TGTGCCAGCAGTCCCGACAGGGCCTATGGCTACACCTTC.